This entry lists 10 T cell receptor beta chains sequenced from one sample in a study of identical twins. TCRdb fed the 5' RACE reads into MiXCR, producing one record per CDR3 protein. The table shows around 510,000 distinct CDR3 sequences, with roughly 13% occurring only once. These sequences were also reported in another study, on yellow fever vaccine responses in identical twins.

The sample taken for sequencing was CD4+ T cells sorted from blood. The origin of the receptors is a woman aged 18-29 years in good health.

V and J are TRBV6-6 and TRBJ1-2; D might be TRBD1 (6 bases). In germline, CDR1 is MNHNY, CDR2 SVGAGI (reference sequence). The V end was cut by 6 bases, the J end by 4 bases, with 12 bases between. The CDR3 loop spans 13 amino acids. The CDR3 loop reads CASRAPDSYGYTF. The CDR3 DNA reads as TGTGCCAGCAGAGCCCCGGACAGCTATGGCTACACCTTC.

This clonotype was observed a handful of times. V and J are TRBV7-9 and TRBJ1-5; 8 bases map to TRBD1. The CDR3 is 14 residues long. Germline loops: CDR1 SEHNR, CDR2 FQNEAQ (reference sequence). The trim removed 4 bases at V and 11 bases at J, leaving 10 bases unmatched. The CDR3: CASSSGQVGSAQHF. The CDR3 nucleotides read TGTGCCAGCAGCTCGGGACAGGTAGGATCAGCCCAGCATTTT.

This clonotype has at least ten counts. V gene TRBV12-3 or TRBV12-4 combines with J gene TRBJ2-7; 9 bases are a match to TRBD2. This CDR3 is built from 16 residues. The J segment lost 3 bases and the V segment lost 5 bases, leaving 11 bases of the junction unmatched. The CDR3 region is CASSLHLSGGHYEQYF. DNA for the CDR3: TGTGCCAGCAGTCTTCACCTTAGCGGGGGACACTACGAGCAGTACTTC.

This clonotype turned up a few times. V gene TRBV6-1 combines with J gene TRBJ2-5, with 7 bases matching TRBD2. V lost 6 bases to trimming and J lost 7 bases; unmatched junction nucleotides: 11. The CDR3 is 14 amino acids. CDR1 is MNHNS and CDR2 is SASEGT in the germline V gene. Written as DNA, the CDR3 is TGTGCCAGCAGGAGCGGGATCAGTGATGTGACCCAGTACTTC. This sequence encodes CASRSGISDVTQYF.

CDR3 in DNA: TGTGCCAGCAGTTCTATGCGAGGGGTTTACTACGAGCAGTACTTC. Protein product: CASSSMRGVYYEQYF. The rearrangement uses TRBV28 and TRBJ2-7; D possibly uses TRBD1 or TRBD2 (5 bases each). The germline V gene encodes CDR1 MDHEN and CDR2 SYDVKM. Between the trimmed V and J ends, which lost 4 bases and 3 bases, there was a span of 16 bases. The CDR3 covers 15 residues.

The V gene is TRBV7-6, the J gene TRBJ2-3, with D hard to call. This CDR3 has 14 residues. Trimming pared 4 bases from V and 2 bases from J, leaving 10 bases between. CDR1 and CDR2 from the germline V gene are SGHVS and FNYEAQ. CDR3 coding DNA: TGTGCCAGCAGCTCGCCGGGTCTCACAGATACGCAGTATTTT. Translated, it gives CASSSPGLTDTQYF.

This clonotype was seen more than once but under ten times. CDR3 nucleotides: TGCAGTGCTCTCCGACGGAGCAATGAGCAGTTCTTC. Translation: CSALRRSNEQFF. The rearrangement uses TRBV20-1 and TRBJ2-1; no clear D. The V end lost 5 bases, the J end lost 6 bases, and 11 bases lay between the germline ends. Looked up from germline, CDR1 is DFQATT and CDR2 is SNEGSKA (reference sequence). CDR3 length: 12 amino acids.

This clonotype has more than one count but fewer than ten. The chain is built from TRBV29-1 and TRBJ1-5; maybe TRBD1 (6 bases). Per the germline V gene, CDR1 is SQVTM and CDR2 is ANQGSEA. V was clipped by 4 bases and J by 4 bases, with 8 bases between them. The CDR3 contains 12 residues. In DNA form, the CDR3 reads TGCAGCGTTGCACAGGGTAATCAGCCCCAGCATTTT. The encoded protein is CSVAQGNQPQHF.

The CDR3 DNA is TGTGCCAGCAGGGCAGGGGCCTCCTACGAGCAGTACTTC. Its translation is CASRAGASYEQYF. The chain joins TRBV28 to TRBJ2-7; D is perhaps TRBD1 (6 bases). This CDR3 is built from 13 residues. Germline V lookup: CDR1 MDHEN, CDR2 SYDVKM. V gave up 6 bases and J gave up 0 bases, with 9 bases separating them.

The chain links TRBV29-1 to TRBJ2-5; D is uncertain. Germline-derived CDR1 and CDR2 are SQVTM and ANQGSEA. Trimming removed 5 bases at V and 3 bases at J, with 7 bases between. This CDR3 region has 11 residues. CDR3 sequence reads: CSVKQKETQYF. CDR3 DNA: TGCAGCGTTAAACAGAAAGAGACCCAGTACTTC.